What follows describes a single T cell receptor beta chain. Constant-segment primers and 5'RACE yielded cDNA libraries for TCR alpha and TCR beta, each carrying sample barcodes and UMIs. TCRdb independently ran MiXCR on the 5' RACE reads; one entry per CDR3 protein. The table has some 600,000 distinct CDR3 sequences, approximately 15% seen once. This entry belongs to a study of T-cell memory formation after mild COVID-19. Overall study: Clusters were largely donor specific.

This CDR3 is built from 15 residues. V shed 2 bases, J shed 4 bases, and the junction held 5 bases outside the gene matches. This rearrangement joins TRBV12-3 or TRBV12-4 to TRBJ2-1; TRBD2 agrees at 7 bases. The TCR was taken from an adult woman who had mild COVID-19 (a few samples of this study predate the infection). Cell type and time point are not known. Sequenced material: PBMCs or a T cell subset sorted from them (not recorded which). This CDR3 is CASSLSLAVYNEQFF. In nucleotides, the CDR3 is TGTGCCAGCAGTTTAAGCCTAGCGGTTTACAATGAGCAGTTCTTC.